The 17 T cell receptor beta chains reported below all come from one sample, sequenced in a study of neurological immune-mediated disorders. TCRdb analysed the 5' RACE reads with MiXCR anew, one entry per CDR3 protein. The table has approximately 65,000 distinct CDR3 sequences, 5.2% seen once. Input material: PBMCs. The source is a human donor with multiple sclerosis. The donor label of this sample is uncertain.

Ten or more counts support this clonotype. The chain is built from TRBV5-6 and TRBJ1-4, with 8 bases matching TRBD1. CDR1 and CDR2 from the germline V gene are SGHDT and YYEEEE. The CDR3 consists of 16 residues. J lost 2 bases, V lost 3 bases, and 6 bases had no gene match. The CDR3, as DNA: TGTGCCAGCAGCTCGCGATGGACAGGGACTAATGAAAAACTGTTTTTT. Encoded protein: CASSSRWTGTNEKLFF.

This clonotype was counted ten times or more. The CDR3 DNA is TGCGCCAGCAGCAACGGACTAGCGGGGGATGAGCAGTTCTTC. Amino acids: CASSNGLAGDEQFF. The V call is TRBV5-1, the J call TRBJ2-1; 13 nucleotides match TRBD2. J was trimmed by 8 bases and V by 4 bases; bases with no gene match: 3. Germline values: CDR1 SGHRS, CDR2 YFSETQ. The CDR3 extends over 14 amino acids. The whole variable domain, filled in from reference TRBV5-1 and TRBJ2-1, reads KAGVTQTPRYLIKTRGQQVTLSCSPISGHRSVSWYQQTPGQGLQFLFEYFSETQRNKGNFPGRFSGRQFSNSRSEMNVSTLELGDSALYLCASSNGLAGDEQFFGPGTRLTVL.

The genes are TRBV6-5 and TRBJ2-7; D might be TRBD1 (6 bases). Trimming took 6 bases from V and 0 from J, leaving 15 bases between them. This CDR3 is 15 amino acids long. Germline V CDR1 and CDR2: MNHEY, SVGAGI. The CDR3 coding sequence is TGTGCCAGCAGCCTAGGGACACTCAGCTCCTACGAGCAGTACTTC. It yields the protein CASSLGTLSSYEQYF.

This clonotype was picked up many times. This sequence joins TRBV10-3 and TRBJ1-5, with a weak D call TRBD1 (5 bases). V lost 5 bases and J 1 base, leaving 6 bases between the germline ends. The germline gives CDR1 ENHRY, CDR2 SYGVKD. The CDR3 spans 13 residues. The CDR3 sequence: CAISRDSNQPQHF. Here the CDR3 DNA reads TGTGCCATCAGTCGGGACAGCAATCAGCCCCAGCATTTT.

V is TRBV11-2 and J is TRBJ2-6, with 7 nucleotides matching TRBD1. The V gene's germline CDR1 is SGHAT and CDR2 FQNNGV. Trimming took 2 bases from V and 0 from J; bases not matched to a gene: 10. The CDR3 loop spans 19 amino acids. The CDR3 here is CASSLRLRDRSSGANVLTF. The CDR3 nucleotides read TGTGCCAGCAGCTTACGACTCCGGGACAGAAGCTCTGGGGCCAACGTCCTGACTTTC.

This clonotype was observed many times. The chain carries TRBV5-1 and TRBJ1-1, with D uncertain. Trimming took 1 base from V and 1 from J, leaving 8 bases between them. Per the germline V gene, CDR1 is SGHRS and CDR2 is YFSETQ. This CDR3 has 14 amino acids. For the CDR3, the DNA is TGCGCCAGCAGCTTGAACCCCCCGAACACTGAAGCTTTCTTT. Protein sequence: CASSLNPPNTEAFF.

This clonotype was counted ten times or more. The chain couples TRBV7-8 to TRBJ1-2; a possible D gene is TRBD1 (6 bases). The CDR3 has 19 residues. From germline, CDR1 is SGHVS and CDR2 FQNEAQ. The V gene lost 7 bases and the J gene lost 2 bases, with 29 bases spanning the gap. The chain's CDR3 is CASTDKRVNRVMKNYGYTF. The CDR3 DNA reads TGTGCCAGCACCGACAAAAGAGTAAACAGGGTTATGAAGAACTATGGCTACACCTTC.

This clonotype was counted at least ten times. This chain uses TRBV6-1 with TRBJ2-7; 11 positions match TRBD1. J lost 7 bases, V lost 3 bases, and 2 bases had no gene match. In germline, CDR1 is MNHNS, CDR2 SASEGT. This CDR3 is 13 amino acids long. As DNA, the CDR3 is TGTGCCAGCAGTGAGGGACAGGGGGGGGAGCAGTACTTC. It codes for CASSEGQGGEQYF.

Relative to its sample, this clonotype is medium-sized. This chain connects TRBV4-1 to TRBJ2-1; 11 positions agree with TRBD1. Germline values: CDR1 MGHRA, CDR2 YSYEKL. CDR3 length: 15 residues. V lost 4 bases, J lost 4 bases, and 3 bases stayed unmatched. This chain's CDR3 is CASSLGQGGYNEQFF. The CDR3 nucleotides are TGCGCCAGCAGCCTGGGACAGGGGGGGTACAATGAGCAGTTCTTC.

This clonotype was recorded at least ten times. V is TRBV9 and J is TRBJ1-6, with TRBD1 identical over 8 bases. In germline, CDR1 is SGDLS, CDR2 YYNGEE. The length of the CDR3 is 15 residues. Trimming at V came to 3 bases and at J to 10 bases, leaving 9 bases not matched to a gene. Here the CDR3 reads CASSGRTGLDSPLHF. As DNA, the CDR3 is TGTGCCAGCAGCGGACGGACAGGGCTGGACTCACCCCTCCACTTT.

The table lists this clonotype with many counts. The chain is built from TRBV7-9 and TRBJ2-1; a weak D match, TRBD2 (6 bases). The CDR3 is made up of 15 amino acids. CDR1 is SEHNR and CDR2 is FQNEAQ in the germline V gene (reference sequence). The V gene lost 6 bases and the J gene lost 0 bases, with 12 bases spanning the gap. The CDR3 sequence: CASRRGVSSYNEQFF. The DNA of the CDR3 is TGTGCCAGCAGGCGCGGGGTGAGCTCCTACAATGAGCAGTTCTTC.

This clonotype was detected only a few times. V gene TRBV5-1 combines with J gene TRBJ2-3, with 10 positions matching TRBD2. The germline V gene encodes CDR1 SGHRS and CDR2 YFSETQ. J lost 2 bases, V lost 4 bases, and 4 bases had no gene match. The CDR3 loop spans 15 amino acids. DNA of the CDR3: TGCGCCAGCAGCGATAGCGGGGGGCTCACAGATACGCAGTATTTT. Translating it yields CASSDSGGLTDTQYF.

This clonotype was picked up a small number of times. The chain links TRBV20-1 to TRBJ1-2; D remains unclear. Per germline, CDR1 DFQATT and CDR2 SNEGSKA (reference sequence). This CDR3 is 13 amino acids long. Trimming left V 6 bases short and J 4 bases short, with 15 bases between. The CDR3 protein is CSAVTLGPYGYTF. Here the CDR3 DNA reads TGCAGTGCCGTCACCTTGGGCCCCTATGGCTACACCTTC.

At least ten counts were recorded for this clonotype. DNA for the CDR3: TGTGCCAGCAGCTTAGATAACGCTGCTTTTGCAACTAATGAAAAACTGTTTTTT. This encodes CASSLDNAAFATNEKLFF. This chain uses TRBV7-8 with TRBJ1-4; unclear D gene. The CDR3 is made up of 18 amino acids. Trimming cost V 1 base and J 0 bases, with 15 bases left between them. Germline V CDR1 and CDR2: SGHVS, FQNEAQ.

This clonotype was seen at least ten times. The chain couples TRBV20-1 to TRBJ2-7, with D unclear. The ends were cut back, 0 bases at V and 2 bases at J, with 8 bases in the middle. The CDR3 length is 13 residues. Germline-derived CDR1 and CDR2 are DFQATT and SNEGSKA (reference sequence). This CDR3 is CSARDLQTYEQYF. In DNA form, the CDR3 reads TGCAGTGCTAGAGATCTACAGACCTACGAGCAGTACTTC.

This clonotype has a count of ten or more. The chain employs TRBV3-1 and TRBJ1-3; no clear D. The length of the CDR3 is 15 residues. Trimming took off 4 bases at V and 0 bases at J, with 10 bases between the two ends. Germline V gives CDR1 LGHDT, CDR2 YNNKEL (reference sequence). CDR3 sequence reads: CASSPGRSSGNTIYF. The DNA for the CDR3 is TGTGCCAGCAGCCCGGGCCGATCCTCTGGAAACACCATATATTTT.

This clonotype appeared many times. The CDR3 DNA reads TGTGCCAGCAGCTTACGGGGACAGGGTGAAGGCTACACCTTC. Its protein product is CASSLRGQGEGYTF. This sequence joins TRBV7-3 and TRBJ1-2; TRBD1 aligns across 9 bases. V gave up 2 bases and J gave up 8 bases; unmatched junction bases: 6. The CDR3 runs to 14 residues. Germline V gene sequence: CDR1 SGHTA, CDR2 FQGTGA.